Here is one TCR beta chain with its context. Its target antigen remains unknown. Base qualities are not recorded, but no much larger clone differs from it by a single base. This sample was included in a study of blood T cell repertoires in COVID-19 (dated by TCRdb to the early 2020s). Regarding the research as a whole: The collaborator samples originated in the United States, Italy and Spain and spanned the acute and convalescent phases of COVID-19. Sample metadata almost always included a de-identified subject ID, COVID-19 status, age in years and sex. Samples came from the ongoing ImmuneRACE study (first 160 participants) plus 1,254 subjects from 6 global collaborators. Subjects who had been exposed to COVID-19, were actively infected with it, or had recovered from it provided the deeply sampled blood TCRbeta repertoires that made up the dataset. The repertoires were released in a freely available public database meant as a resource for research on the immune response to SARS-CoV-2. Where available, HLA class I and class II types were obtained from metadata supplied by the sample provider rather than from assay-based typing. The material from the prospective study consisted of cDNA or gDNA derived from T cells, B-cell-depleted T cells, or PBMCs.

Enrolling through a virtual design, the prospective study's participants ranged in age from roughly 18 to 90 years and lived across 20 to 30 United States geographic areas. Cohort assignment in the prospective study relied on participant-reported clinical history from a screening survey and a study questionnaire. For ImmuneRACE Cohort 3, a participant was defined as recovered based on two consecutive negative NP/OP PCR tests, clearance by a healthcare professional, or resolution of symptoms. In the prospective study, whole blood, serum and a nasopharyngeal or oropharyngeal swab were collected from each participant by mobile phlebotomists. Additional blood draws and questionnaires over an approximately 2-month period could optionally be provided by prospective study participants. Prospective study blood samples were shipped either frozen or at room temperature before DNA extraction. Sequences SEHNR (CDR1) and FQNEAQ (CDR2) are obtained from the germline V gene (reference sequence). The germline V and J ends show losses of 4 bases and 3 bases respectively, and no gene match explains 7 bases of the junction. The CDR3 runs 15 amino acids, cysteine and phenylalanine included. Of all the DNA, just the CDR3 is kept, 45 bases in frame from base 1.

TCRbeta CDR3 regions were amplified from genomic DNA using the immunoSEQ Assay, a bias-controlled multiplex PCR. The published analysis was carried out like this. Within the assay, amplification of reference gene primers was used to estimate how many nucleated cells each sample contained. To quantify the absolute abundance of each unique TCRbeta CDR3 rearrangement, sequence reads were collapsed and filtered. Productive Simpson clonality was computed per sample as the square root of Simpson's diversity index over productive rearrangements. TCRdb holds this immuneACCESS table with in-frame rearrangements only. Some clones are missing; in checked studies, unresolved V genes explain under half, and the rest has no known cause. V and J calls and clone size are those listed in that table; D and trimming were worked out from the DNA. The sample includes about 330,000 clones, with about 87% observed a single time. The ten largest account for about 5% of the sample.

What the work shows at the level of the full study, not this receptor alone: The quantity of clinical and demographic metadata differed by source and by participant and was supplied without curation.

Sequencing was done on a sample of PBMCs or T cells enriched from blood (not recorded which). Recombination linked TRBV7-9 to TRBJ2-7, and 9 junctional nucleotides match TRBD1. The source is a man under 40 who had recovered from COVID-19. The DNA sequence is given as TGTGCCAGCAGCTCGTTCCCGGGACAGGGCTACGAGCAGTACTTC. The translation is CASSSFPGQGYEQYF.